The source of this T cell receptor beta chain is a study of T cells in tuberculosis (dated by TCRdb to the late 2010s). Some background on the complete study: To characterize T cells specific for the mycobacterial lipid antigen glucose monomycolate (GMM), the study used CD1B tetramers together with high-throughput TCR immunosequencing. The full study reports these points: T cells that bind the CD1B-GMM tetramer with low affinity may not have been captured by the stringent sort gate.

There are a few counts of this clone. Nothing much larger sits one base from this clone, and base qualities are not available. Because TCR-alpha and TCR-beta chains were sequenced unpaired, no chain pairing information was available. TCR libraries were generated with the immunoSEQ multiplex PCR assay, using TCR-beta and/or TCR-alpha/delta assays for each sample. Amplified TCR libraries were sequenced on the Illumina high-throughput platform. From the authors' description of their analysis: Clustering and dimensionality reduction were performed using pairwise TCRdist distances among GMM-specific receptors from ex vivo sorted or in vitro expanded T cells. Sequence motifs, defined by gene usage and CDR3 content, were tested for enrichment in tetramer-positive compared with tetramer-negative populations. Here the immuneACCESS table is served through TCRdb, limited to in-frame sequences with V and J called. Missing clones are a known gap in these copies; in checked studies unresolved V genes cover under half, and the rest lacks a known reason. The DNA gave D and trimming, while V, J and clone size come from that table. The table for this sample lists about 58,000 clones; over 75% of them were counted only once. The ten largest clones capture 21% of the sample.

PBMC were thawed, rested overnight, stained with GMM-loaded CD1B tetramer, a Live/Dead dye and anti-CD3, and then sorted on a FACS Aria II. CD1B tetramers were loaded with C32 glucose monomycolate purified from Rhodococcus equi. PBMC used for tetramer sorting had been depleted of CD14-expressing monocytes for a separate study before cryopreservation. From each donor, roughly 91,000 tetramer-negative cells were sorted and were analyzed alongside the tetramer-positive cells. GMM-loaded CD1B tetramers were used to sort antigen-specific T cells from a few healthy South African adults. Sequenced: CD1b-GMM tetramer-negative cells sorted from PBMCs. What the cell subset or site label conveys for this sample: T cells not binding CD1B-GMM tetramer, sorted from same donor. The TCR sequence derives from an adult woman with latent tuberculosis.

The sequence in DNA is TGTGCCAGCAGCCAGGATAACAGGGGGCTCCTCTACGAGCAGTACTTC. The resulting protein is CASSQDNRGLLYEQYF. The V and J genes are TRBV4-2 and TRBJ2-7, with 9 bases aligning to TRBD1. Taken from cysteine to phenylalanine, the CDR3 has 16 residues. Solely the CDR3 DNA is kept, with 48 bases framed from the first base. Ends trimmed: V by 3 bases, J by 3 bases; bases unmatched to a gene: 9. According to the germline V gene, CDR1 reads LGHNA and CDR2 reads YNFKEQ.